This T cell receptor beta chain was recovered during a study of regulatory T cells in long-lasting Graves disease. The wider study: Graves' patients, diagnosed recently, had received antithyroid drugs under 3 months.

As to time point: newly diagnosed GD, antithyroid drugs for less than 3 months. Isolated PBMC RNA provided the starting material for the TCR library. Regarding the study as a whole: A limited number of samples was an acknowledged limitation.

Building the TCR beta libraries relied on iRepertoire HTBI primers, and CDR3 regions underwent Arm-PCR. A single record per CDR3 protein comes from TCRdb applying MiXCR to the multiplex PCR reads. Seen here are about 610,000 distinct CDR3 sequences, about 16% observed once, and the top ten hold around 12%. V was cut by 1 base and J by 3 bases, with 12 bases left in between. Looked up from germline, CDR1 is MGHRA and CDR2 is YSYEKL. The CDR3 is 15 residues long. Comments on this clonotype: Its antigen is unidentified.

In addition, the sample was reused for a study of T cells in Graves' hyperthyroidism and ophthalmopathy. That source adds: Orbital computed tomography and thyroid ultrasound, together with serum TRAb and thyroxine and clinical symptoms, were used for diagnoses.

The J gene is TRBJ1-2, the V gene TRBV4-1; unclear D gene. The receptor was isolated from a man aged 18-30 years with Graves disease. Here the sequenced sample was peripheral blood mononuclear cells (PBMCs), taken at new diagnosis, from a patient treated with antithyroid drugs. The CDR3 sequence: CASSQAMTDYYGYTF. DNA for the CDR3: TGCGCCAGCAGCCAAGCTATGACGGACTACTATGGCTACACCTTC.